This section outlines one TCR beta chain sequence together with its context. The sample is drawn from a study of OX40 agonist ivuxolimab in advanced cancers. Study information: Ivuxolimab was administered intravenously to patients at 0.01 to 10 mg/kg every 2 weeks.

Libraries were prepared by immunoSEQ multiplex PCR; TCRdb keeps only in-frame clonotypes and omits some of them. The data hold about 84,000 clones, with about 91% observed a single time. The CDR3 spans 15 residues. Germline V lookup: CDR1 KGHSH, CDR2 LQKENI. Trimming cost V 0 bases and J 0 bases, with 9 bases left between them. The chain recombines TRBV18 with TRBJ2-7; D gene uncertain. This sequence was found in an adult with an advanced solid tumor such as melanoma, head and neck, liver or kidney cancer. Specimen: CD4+ or CD8+ T cells sorted from blood, collected in a trial of the OX40 agonist ivuxolimab. The chain's CDR3 is CASSPPPYISYEQYV. CDR3 nucleotide sequence: TGTGCCAGCTCACCACCGCCGTACATCTCCTACGAGCAGTACGTC.